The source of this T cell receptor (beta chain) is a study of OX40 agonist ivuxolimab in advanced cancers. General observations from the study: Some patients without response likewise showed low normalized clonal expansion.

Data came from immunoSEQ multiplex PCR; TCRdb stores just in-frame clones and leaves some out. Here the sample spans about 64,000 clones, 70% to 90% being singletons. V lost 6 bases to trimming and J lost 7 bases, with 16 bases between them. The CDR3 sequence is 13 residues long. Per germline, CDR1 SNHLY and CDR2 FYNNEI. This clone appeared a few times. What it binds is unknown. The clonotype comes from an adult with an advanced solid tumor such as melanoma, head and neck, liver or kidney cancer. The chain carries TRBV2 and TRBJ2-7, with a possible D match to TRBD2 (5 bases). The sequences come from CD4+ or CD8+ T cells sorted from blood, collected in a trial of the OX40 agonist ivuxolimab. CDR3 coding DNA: TGTGCCAGCAGGGTACTAGTGTCGGGGGAGCAGTACTTC. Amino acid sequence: CASRVLVSGEQYF.